This T cell receptor (beta chain) stems from a study of T cells after yellow fever vaccination. Across the study: Preparing low-cell-number fractions relied on SMART-Seq v4 Ultra Low Input.

Broader study findings: Only a small proportion of the clonotypes turned up in both the CD4 and the CD8 compartments, likely arising from convergent recombination. Though weaker, the secondary response peaked faster, on day 5 versus 15.

The CDR3 extends over 15 amino acids. Germline assignment: CDR1 LNHNV and CDR2 YYDKDF (reference sequence). Via MiXCR, TCRdb re-called the 5' RACE reads, giving one row per CDR3 protein. The table lists about 330,000 distinct CDR3 sequences, around 8.1% of them singletons. This clonotype was found a few times. Its antigen remains unknown. At one end the junction does not follow the germline gene, possibly because of a read error. The receptor comes from a man aged 18 to 29 who received the YFV17D yellow fever vaccine. The source was PBMCs, collected about 49 days after the first yellow fever vaccination. V gene TRBV15 combines with J gene TRBJ2-2; D remains ambiguous. The CDR3 region has the DNA TGTGCCACCAGCGGAGATCGAGAATGGGACGGGGAGCTGTTTTTT. As protein: CATSGDREWDGELFF.